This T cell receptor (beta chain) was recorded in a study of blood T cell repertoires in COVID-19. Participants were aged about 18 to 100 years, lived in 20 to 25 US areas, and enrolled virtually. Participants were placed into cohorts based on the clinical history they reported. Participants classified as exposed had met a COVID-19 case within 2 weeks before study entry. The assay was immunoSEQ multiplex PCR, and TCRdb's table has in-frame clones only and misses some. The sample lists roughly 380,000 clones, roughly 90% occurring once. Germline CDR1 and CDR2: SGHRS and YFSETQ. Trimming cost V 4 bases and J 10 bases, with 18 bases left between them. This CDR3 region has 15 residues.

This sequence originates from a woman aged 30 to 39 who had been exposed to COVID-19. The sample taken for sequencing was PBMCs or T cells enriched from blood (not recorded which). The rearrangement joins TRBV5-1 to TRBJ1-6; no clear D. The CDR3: CASSSRGTGGSPLHF. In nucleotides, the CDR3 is TGCGCCAGCAGCAGCCGGGGAACGGGAGGGTCACCCCTCCACTTT.